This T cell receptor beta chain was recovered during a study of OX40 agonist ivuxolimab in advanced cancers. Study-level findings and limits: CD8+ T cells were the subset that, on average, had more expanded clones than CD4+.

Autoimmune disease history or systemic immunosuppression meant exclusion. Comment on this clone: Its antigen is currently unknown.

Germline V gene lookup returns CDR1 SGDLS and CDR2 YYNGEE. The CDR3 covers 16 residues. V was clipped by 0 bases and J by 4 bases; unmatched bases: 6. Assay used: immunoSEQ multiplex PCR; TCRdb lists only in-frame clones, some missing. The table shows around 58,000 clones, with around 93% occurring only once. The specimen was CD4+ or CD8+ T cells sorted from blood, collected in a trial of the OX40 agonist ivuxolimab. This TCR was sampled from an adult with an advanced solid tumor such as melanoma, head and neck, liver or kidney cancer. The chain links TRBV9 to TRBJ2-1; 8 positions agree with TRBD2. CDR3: CASSVGGASGYNEQFF. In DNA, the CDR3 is TGTGCCAGCAGCGTAGGAGGGGCTAGCGGGTACAATGAGCAGTTCTTC.